This passage covers 15 T cell receptor beta chains from one sample sequenced in a study of T cells in localized non-small cell lung cancer (dated by TCRdb to 2020 to 2022). Libraries came from the immunoSEQ multiplex PCR assay. TCRdb took over this immuneACCESS table, retaining in-frame rearrangements with V and J assigned. Such tables are incomplete; in checked studies, under half of the missing clones stem from an unresolved V gene, and the remainder is unexplained. The sample table lists some 130,000 clones, roughly 90% of them with a count of one. Together, the top ten hold over 1.5% of the sample. Sequences were derived from peripheral blood, sampled before any cancer treatment. The receptors were gathered from a female donor over 55 with stage I lung adenocarcinoma.

The chain recombines TRBV6-6 with TRBJ2-7, with 7 nucleotides matching TRBD1. The CDR3 is 13 amino acids. Trimming removed 9 bases from V and 2 bases from J; junction bases left unmatched: 7. Germline CDR1 and CDR2: MNHNY and SVGAGI (reference sequence). CDR3 sequence (DNA): TGTGCCAGTTCACAGGGGCCAACCTACGAGCAGTACTTC. Translation gives CASSQGPTYEQYF.

CDR3 sequence (DNA): TGTGCCAGCAGCTTAAGGGAGAACACTGAAGCTTTCTTT. It encodes CASSLRENTEAFF. This chain joins TRBV11-2 and TRBJ1-1; D gene ambiguous. The CDR3 runs 13 residues. The ends were cut back, 2 bases at V and 1 base at J, with 5 bases in the middle. Germline-derived CDR1 and CDR2 are SGHAT and FQNNGV. Full variable domain (rest looked up from reference TRBV11-2 and TRBJ1-1): EAGVAQSPRYKIIEKRQSVAFWCNPISGHATLYWYQQILGQGPKLLIQFQNNGVVDDSQLPKDRFSAERLKGVDSTLKIQPAKLEDSAVYLCASSLRENTEAFFGQGTRLTVV.

V and J are TRBV10-2 and TRBJ2-1; D is perhaps TRBD1 or TRBD2 (5 bases each). This CDR3 region has 14 residues. Germline-derived CDR1 and CDR2 are WSHSY and SAAADI. Trimming took off 6 bases at V and 8 bases at J, with 17 bases between the two ends. The CDR3 bases are TGCGCCAGCAGCCACGGGATCTGGGACGATGAGCAGTTCTTC. Protein sequence: CASSHGIWDDEQFF.

J is TRBJ2-7 and V is TRBV28; D is ambiguous. The CDR3 is made up of 13 amino acids. The germline gives CDR1 MDHEN, CDR2 SYDVKM. V lost 5 bases and J 4 bases, leaving 12 bases between the germline ends. CDR3 DNA sequence: TGTGCCAGCAGTGTAGCAGCCCGATACGAGCAGTACTTC. This translates into CASSVAARYEQYF.

The chain links TRBV28 to TRBJ2-1, with TRBD2 matching 8 bases. Trimming removed 8 bases from V and 7 bases from J; junction bases left unmatched: 7. The germline V gene encodes CDR1 MDHEN and CDR2 SYDVKM. CDR3 length: 13 residues. The CDR3 sequence is CASFREGRNEQFF. The CDR3 coding sequence is TGTGCCAGCTTCCGGGAGGGCCGAAATGAGCAGTTCTTC.

The chain has TRBV2 and TRBJ1-2; D is uncertain. This CDR3 has 19 residues. With 3 bases removed from V and 0 bases from J, the gap between germline ends came to 23 bases. Looked up from germline, CDR1 is SNHLY and CDR2 is FYNNEI. The CDR3 protein is CASSDRESWYFKANYGYTF. The DNA of the CDR3 is TGTGCCAGCAGTGATCGAGAATCATGGTATTTTAAAGCTAACTATGGCTACACCTTC.

V and J are TRBV5-6 and TRBJ1-2; D call uncertain. Germline V lookup: CDR1 SGHDT, CDR2 YYEEEE. Trimming removed 0 bases at V and 8 bases at J, with 11 bases between. This CDR3 contains 13 residues. Here the CDR3 reads CASSLAGGGGYTF. As DNA, the CDR3 is TGTGCCAGCAGCTTGGCCGGAGGAGGCGGCTACACCTTC.

The chain is built from TRBV10-3 and TRBJ2-1, with 9 bases lining up with TRBD1. Germline CDR1 ENHRY, CDR2 SYGVKD. The CDR3 consists of 16 residues. V lost 1 base and J lost 5; bases outside the gene matches: 6. The CDR3 sequence: CAISEFQGQGDNEQFF. Written as DNA, the CDR3 is TGTGCCATCAGTGAGTTTCAGGGACAGGGTGACAATGAGCAGTTCTTC.

The chain is built from TRBV28 and TRBJ2-2, with 7 bases fitting TRBD1. This CDR3 region has 14 residues. V lost 7 bases to trimming and J lost 6 bases; unmatched junction nucleotides: 8. In germline, CDR1 is MDHEN, CDR2 SYDVKM. The CDR3 bases are TGTGCCAGCACCGTGATCCAGGGGGCCGGGGAGCTGTTTTTT. Translated: CASTVIQGAGELFF.

The chain recombines TRBV5-1 with TRBJ2-3; 7 nucleotides align to TRBD1. Germline CDR1 is SGHRS and CDR2 is YFSETQ. CDR3 length: 14 residues. The trim removed 4 bases at V and 4 bases at J, leaving 6 bases unmatched. CDR3 sequence: CASSRRQGPDTQYF. Written as DNA, the CDR3 is TGCGCCAGCAGCCGACGACAGGGACCAGATACGCAGTATTTT.

The rearrangement uses TRBV30 and TRBJ1-2; D may be TRBD1 (5 bases). The germline V and J ends were trimmed by 3 bases and 4 bases, with 18 bases remaining between them. CDR1 is GTSNPN, CDR2 SVGIG, per germline (reference sequence). CDR3 length: 15 residues. DNA of the CDR3: TGTGCCTGGAGCCCTAGGGGCAGGGAGGGCTATGGCTACACCTTC. Its translation is CAWSPRGREGYGYTF. Full variable domain (remainder filled in from reference TRBV30 and TRBJ1-2): SQTIHQWPATLVQPVGSPLSLECTVEGTSNPNLYWYRQAAGRGLQLLFYSVGIGQISSEVPQNLSASRPQDRQFILSSKKLLLSDSGFYLCAWSPRGREGYGYTFGSGTRLTVV.

The chain links TRBV7-9 to TRBJ2-1, with D possibly being TRBD2 (5 bases). V lost 1 base and J lost 5, with 12 bases in between. Germline V gene lookup returns CDR1 SEHNR and CDR2 FQNEAQ (reference sequence). The CDR3 runs 15 residues. CDR3 nucleotides: TGTGCCAGCAGCTTAGACTACGGGATGAACAATGAGCAGTTCTTC. Protein sequence: CASSLDYGMNNEQFF.

The V call is TRBV5-4, the J call TRBJ2-1, with 8 bases lining up with TRBD2. The CDR3 contains 15 residues. Germline V gene data show CDR1 as SGHNT and CDR2 as YYREEE (reference sequence). The ends lost 2 bases at V and 8 bases at J; junction bases unmatched: 9. The CDR3 DNA reads as TGTGCCAGCAGCTTTGAGCGGGAGCTTGGGTATGAGCAGTTCTTC. Its translation is CASSFERELGYEQFF.

This clone has a single count. The chain uses TRBV27 and TRBJ1-5, with 7 bases matching TRBD1. V dropped 4 bases and J dropped 5; count of bases not matched to a gene: 8. This CDR3 contains 15 residues. Germline assignment: CDR1 MNHEY and CDR2 SMNVEV (reference sequence). The CDR3 region has the DNA TGTGCCAGCAGTTCACGACAGGGTTACGATCAGCCCCAGCATTTT. This translates into CASSSRQGYDQPQHF.

The chain employs TRBV19 and TRBJ1-1; D unresolved. V was trimmed by 5 bases and J by 3 bases, leaving 10 bases between them. This CDR3 spans 13 amino acids. Germline assignment: CDR1 LNHDA and CDR2 SQIVND (reference sequence). The CDR3 region has the DNA TGTGCCAGTAGTTGGAAGGGAGACACTGAAGCTTTCTTT. Translated: CASSWKGDTEAFF.